This T cell receptor (beta chain) was observed in a study of shared T cell receptors in the human thymus. Germline V gene lookup returns CDR1 MNHEY and CDR2 SVGAGI. The ends lost 2 bases at V and 2 bases at J; junction bases unmatched: 0. The CDR3 spans 15 residues. Libraries were prepared by immunoSEQ multiplex PCR; TCRdb keeps only in-frame clonotypes and omits some of them. The sample holds hundreds of thousands of clones, approximately 80% seen once. These data were also filed under a second study, of human thymus T cells. That source notes: Related research examined unrelated individuals and reported that their thymic repertoires overlapped highly.

This TCR was recovered from a boy under two years old with a congenital heart defect. Sample: thymocytes. The chain recombines TRBV6-5 with TRBJ2-1; TRBD2 matches at 10 bases. The CDR3 DNA reads as TGTGCCAGCAGTTACCTAGCGGGAGCCTACAATGAGCAGTTCTTC. Translation gives CASSYLAGAYNEQFF.